Shown below are 13 T cell receptor beta chains from a single sample sequenced in a study of T-cell memory formation after mild COVID-19 (dated by TCRdb to about 2021). Library generation was performed with 5' RACE. Sequencing took place on an Illumina NovaSeq 6000. TCRdb applied fastp at Q25 and MiXCR to the public reads, then kept only in-frame beta chains. Each entry is one CDR3 protein sequence, shown with its most common DNA and genes. The sample includes fewer than 250,000 distinct CDR3 sequences, with approximately 10% observed a single time. The top ten hold less than 4% of the sample. The specimen sequenced was PBMCs or a T cell subset sorted from them (not recorded which). Every receptor here comes from a man aged 18 to 35 who had mild COVID-19 (a few samples of this study predate the infection). The sample titles of this study are shuffled in the database, so cell type and time point are left out; the donor was told from shared clones.

This clonotype came up a few times. The chain combines TRBV12-3 or TRBV12-4 with TRBJ1-2; tentatively, D is TRBD1 (5 bases). This CDR3 spans 13 amino acids. The ends were cut back, 4 bases at V and 8 bases at J, with 14 bases in the middle. DNA for the CDR3: TGTGCCAGCAGTTCGGGGCTCACGGGCGGCTACACCTTC. Translation: CASSSGLTGGYTF.

The chain joins TRBV6-6 to TRBJ1-2; 10 nucleotides match TRBD1. Germline values: CDR1 MNHNY, CDR2 SVGAGI (reference sequence). The CDR3 consists of 15 residues. Trimming cost V 5 bases and J 7 bases; bases outside gene matches: 10. CDR3 in amino acids: CASSPPGQGISGYTF. CDR3 DNA: TGTGCCAGCAGTCCCCCGGGACAGGGGATAAGTGGCTACACCTTC.

The chain couples TRBV5-1 to TRBJ1-5; D is possibly TRBD1 (5 bases). This CDR3 has 15 amino acids. CDR1 and CDR2 from the germline V gene are SGHRS and YFSETQ. The V gene lost 4 bases and the J gene lost 5 bases, with 16 bases spanning the gap. CDR3 residues: CASSPTSREDQPQHF. The DNA of the CDR3 is TGCGCCAGCAGCCCCACTTCCAGGGAGGATCAGCCCCAGCATTTT.

The chain carries TRBV7-9 and TRBJ2-3; tentative D call: TRBD2 (7 bases). Germline V gene data show CDR1 as SEHNR and CDR2 as FQNEAQ (reference sequence). V was clipped by 6 bases and J by 4 bases, with 14 bases between them. This CDR3 region has 14 residues. CDR3 bases: TGTGCCAGCAGGTCTGGGAGGGGGGCAGATACGCAGTATTTT. It translates to CASRSGRGADTQYF.

The V call is TRBV3-1, the J call TRBJ1-2; D possibly corresponds to TRBD1 (6 bases). CDR1 LGHDT and CDR2 YNNKEL come from the germline V gene (reference sequence). The length of the CDR3 is 16 residues. Trimming removed 1 base at V and 0 bases at J, with 12 bases between. In DNA, the CDR3 is TGTGCCAGCAGCCAAGGGACAGCTCTGTCTAACTATGGCTACACCTTC. Its protein is CASSQGTALSNYGYTF.

In its sample, this clonotype was seen a few times. This chain connects TRBV5-1 to TRBJ2-5, with 10 nucleotides matching TRBD1. Per the germline V gene, CDR1 is SGHRS and CDR2 is YFSETQ. This CDR3 contains 16 residues. V gave up 4 bases and J gave up 4 bases; unmatched junction bases: 10. The CDR3 is CASSMTGQGLGETQYF. In DNA form, the CDR3 reads TGCGCCAGCAGCATGACGGGACAGGGGTTAGGAGAGACCCAGTACTTC. The full variable domain, completed using reference TRBV5-1 and TRBJ2-5, is KAGVTQTPRYLIKTRGQQVTLSCSPISGHRSVSWYQQTPGQGLQFLFEYFSETQRNKGNFPGRFSGRQFSNSRSEMNVSTLELGDSALYLCASSMTGQGLGETQYFGPGTRLLVL.

In the case of this clonotype: A much more abundant neighbour one base away suggests this may be a read error. No conserved phenylalanine or tryptophan is present at the end of the CDR3, so a read error is the likely explanation. J is TRBJ2-5 and V is TRBV12-3 or TRBV12-4; possible D gene TRBD1, 6 bases. V was trimmed by 1 base and J by 3 bases, leaving 15 bases between them. CDR3 size: 16 residues. The CDR3 nucleotides are TGTGCCAGCAGTTTAGTATTGGTGGCAGGGGAAGAGACCCAGTACTCC. It translates to CASSLVLVAGEETQYS.

V and J are TRBV6-5 and TRBJ1-1; D is ambiguous. Per the germline V gene, CDR1 is MNHEY and CDR2 is SVGAGI. The V gene lost 6 bases and the J gene lost 1 base, with 9 bases spanning the gap. The CDR3 covers 13 residues. The CDR3 DNA follows: TGTGCCAGCAGCCGTACAGAGAACACTGAAGCTTTCTTT. Residues: CASSRTENTEAFF.

The chain links TRBV7-2 to TRBJ1-1; D perhaps matches TRBD1 (5 bases). V was pared by 0 bases and J by 5 bases, with 13 bases between. Germline V gene data show CDR1 as SGHTA and CDR2 as FQGNSA. The CDR3 contains 15 residues. CDR3 amino acids: CASSLAGGARTEAFF. In nucleotides, the CDR3 is TGTGCCAGCAGCTTAGCGGGAGGGGCAAGGACTGAAGCTTTCTTT.

CDR3 region: CASSKTGLAEAFF. The CDR3 coding sequence is TGCGCCAGCAGCAAGACAGGGTTGGCTGAAGCTTTCTTT. J is TRBJ1-1 and V is TRBV4-1, with TRBD1 matching 7 bases. Unmatched junction bases numbered 6, after V lost 5 bases and J lost 6 bases. The CDR3 has 13 residues. Per germline, CDR1 MGHRA and CDR2 YSYEKL.

This clonotype was counted only a few times. V is TRBV5-6 and J is TRBJ2-1; perhaps TRBD2 as D (6 bases). This CDR3 contains 16 residues. Trimming pared 4 bases from V and 2 bases from J, leaving 16 bases between. The germline gives CDR1 SGHDT, CDR2 YYEEEE. The CDR3 here is CASSKAAGTTYNEQFF. Here the CDR3 DNA reads TGTGCCAGCAGCAAAGCCGCGGGGACCACCTACAATGAGCAGTTCTTC.

This clonotype was seen only a few times. The rearrangement uses TRBV6-5 and TRBJ2-3; possibly TRBD1 or TRBD2 for D (6 bases each). Germline CDR1 reads MNHEY; CDR2 reads SVGAGI. The CDR3 spans 15 residues. V lost 6 bases and J lost 2, with 15 bases in between. The CDR3 loop reads CASRPGGTTTDTQYF. In nucleotides, the CDR3 is TGTGCCAGCAGACCTGGGGGGACAACCACAGATACGCAGTATTTT.

The chain uses TRBV7-9 and TRBJ2-3; no firm D call. The CDR3 sequence is 14 residues long. Trimming removed 4 bases from V and 4 bases from J, with 12 bases in between. Looked up from germline, CDR1 is SEHNR and CDR2 is FQNEAQ (reference sequence). CDR3 DNA sequence: TGTGCCAGCAGCTCGTATATTGGGGCAGATACGCAGTATTTT. Translating it yields CASSSYIGADTQYF.